The 6 T cell receptor beta chains presented below share a single source sample, sequenced in a study of T cell repertoires in cytomegalovirus infection. Which antigens these TCRs recognize remains unknown. TCRdb re-analysed the reads in MiXCR, keeping a single row per CDR3 protein. The sample has about 480,000 distinct CDR3 sequences; about 33% are singletons. The starting material was cultured PBMCs, obtained from culture after CMV antigen stimulation. Receptor source: a human donor in good health (CMV status not recorded). Some clones in this sample may be carry-over from other donors' samples.

The chain is built from TRBV19 and TRBJ2-1, with 7 positions matching TRBD2. The CDR3 loop spans 14 amino acids. V lost 5 bases to trimming and J lost 10 bases; unmatched junction nucleotides: 11. Germline V gene lookup returns CDR1 LNHDA and CDR2 SQIVND (reference sequence). In nucleotides, the CDR3 is TGTGCCAGTAGTCTCCAGAGGACTAGATCGGAGCAGTTCTTC. Its protein product is CASSLQRTRSEQFF.

This sequence joins TRBV10-3 and TRBJ1-1; TRBD1 might be the D (5 bases). In germline, CDR1 is ENHRY, CDR2 SYGVKD. The V end was cut by 0 bases, the J end by 2 bases, with 10 bases between. This CDR3 region has 15 residues. This CDR3 reads CAISESSGRNTEAFF. The CDR3, as DNA: TGTGCCATCAGTGAGTCTTCAGGGAGAAACACTGAAGCTTTCTTT.

The chain uses TRBV7-2 and TRBJ2-7, with TRBD1 matching 8 bases. CDR3 length: 16 amino acids. The V gene end was trimmed by 3 bases and the J gene end by 5 bases; junction bases not matched to a gene: 12. CDR1 and CDR2 from the germline V gene are SGHTA and FQGNSA. The CDR3, as DNA: TGTGCCAGCAGCTTTCTCACAGGGGGTACTCCCCACGAGCAGTACTTC. Encoded protein: CASSFLTGGTPHEQYF.

This clonotype turned up a few times. The chain employs TRBV27 and TRBJ1-1, with D possibly TRBD1 on 6 matching bases. Trimming left V 4 bases short and J 3 bases short, with 18 bases between. The CDR3 consists of 16 residues. In germline, CDR1 is MNHEY, CDR2 SMNVEV (reference sequence). In DNA form, the CDR3 reads TGTGCCAGCAGTTCCTCCGGGGGCGGGATTGACACTGAAGCTTTCTTT. Protein product: CASSSSGGGIDTEAFF.

The chain has TRBV5-6 and TRBJ2-7; possible D gene TRBD1, 6 bases. V was pared by 1 base and J by 4 bases, with 12 bases between. Germline V gene data show CDR1 as SGHDT and CDR2 as YYEEEE. The CDR3 totals 14 residues. CDR3 coding DNA: TGTGCCAGCAGCTTGACGGACAGCCTTTACGAGCAGTACGTC. This codes for CASSLTDSLYEQYV.

The gene calls are TRBV5-4 and TRBJ2-7, with a weak D call TRBD2 (5 bases). Germline V gene data show CDR1 as SGHNT and CDR2 as YYREEE (reference sequence). The CDR3 totals 14 residues. V lost 0 bases and J 4 bases, leaving 11 bases between the germline ends. CDR3 DNA: TGTGCCAGCAGCTTGGGGGGAGCAACATACGAGCAGTACGTC. Its translation: CASSLGGATYEQYV.